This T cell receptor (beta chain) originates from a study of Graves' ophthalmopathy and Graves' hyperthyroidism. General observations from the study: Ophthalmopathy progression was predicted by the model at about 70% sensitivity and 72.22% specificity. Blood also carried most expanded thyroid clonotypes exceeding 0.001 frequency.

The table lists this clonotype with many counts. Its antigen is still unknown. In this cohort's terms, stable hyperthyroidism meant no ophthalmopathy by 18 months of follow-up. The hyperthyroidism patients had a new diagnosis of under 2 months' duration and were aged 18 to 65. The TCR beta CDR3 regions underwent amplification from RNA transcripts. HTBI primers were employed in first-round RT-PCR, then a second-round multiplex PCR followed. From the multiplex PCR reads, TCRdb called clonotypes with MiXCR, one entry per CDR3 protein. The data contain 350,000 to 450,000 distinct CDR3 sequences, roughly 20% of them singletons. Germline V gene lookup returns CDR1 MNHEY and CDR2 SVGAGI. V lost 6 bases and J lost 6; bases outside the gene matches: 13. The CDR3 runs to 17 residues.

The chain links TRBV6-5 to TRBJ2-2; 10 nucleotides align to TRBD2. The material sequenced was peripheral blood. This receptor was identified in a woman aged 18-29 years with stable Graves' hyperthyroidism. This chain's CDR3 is CASSLLSSGRRSGELFF. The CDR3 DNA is TGTGCCAGCAGCCTACTCTCTAGCGGGAGAAGGTCCGGGGAGCTGTTTTTT.